This is a list of T cell receptor beta chains from one sample in a study of blood T cell repertoires in COVID-19. The assay was immunoSEQ multiplex PCR, and TCRdb's table has in-frame clones only and misses some. The profile shows under 250,000 clones, 86% of them singletons. The sequenced material came from peripheral blood. The receptors were sampled from a woman of 80 years or more with COVID-19, enrolled during active disease. Both conserved end residues are part of each CDR3. Each record gives: D gene, clone size, V gene, J gene, CDR3 protein, CDR3 DNA. The D gene is left open where the match is weak. Clone size is given for some rows only: seen once, a few or many times, or a class if the clone is expanded.

>TRBD1|-|TRBV7-9|TRBJ1-1
CASSLRGRNTEAFF
TGTGCCAGCAGCTTAAGGGGGCGGAACACTGAAGCTTTCTTT
>TRBD2|-|TRBV10-1|TRBJ2-3
CASSAPGLGTDTQYF
TGCGCCAGCAGCGCTCCTGGACTAGGGACAGATACGCAGTATTTT
>-|once|TRBV29-1|TRBJ1-2
CSVDGGETVYTF
TGCAGCGTTGATGGGGGCGAGACCGTTTACACCTTC
>-|-|TRBV12-3/TRBV12-4|TRBJ1-2
CASSTGFGYTF
TGTGCCAGCAGTACAGGGTTCGGCTACACCTTC
>-|-|TRBV6-6|TRBJ1-2
CASSDGTLGFDGYTF
TGTGCCAGCAGTGACGGGACATTAGGCTTCGATGGCTACACCTTC
>TRBD2|-|TRBV5-4|TRBJ2-3
CASSLAGGGDTQYF
TGTGCCAGCAGCCTAGCGGGTGGTGGAGATACGCAGTATTTT
>-|-|TRBV19|TRBJ1-1
CASRQTGTGTEAFF
TGTGCCAGTAGACAAACAGGTACTGGCACTGAAGCTTTCTTT
>-|-|TRBV14|TRBJ1-1
CASSQDAGTIKNTEAFF
TGTGCCAGCAGCCAAGACGCCGGGACAATAAAGAACACTGAAGCTTTCTTT
>-|-|TRBV2|TRBJ2-7
CASRPGQGRYEQYF
TGTGCCAGCAGACCGGGACAAGGAAGATACGAGCAGTACTTC
>TRBD1|-|TRBV3-1/TRBV3-2|TRBJ1-1
CASSGTDNTEAFF
TGTGCCAGCTCTGGGACAGATAACACTGAAGCTTTCTTT
>-|-|TRBV19|TRBJ2-3
CASSSQGKVSDTQYF
TGTGCCAGTAGTAGCCAGGGTAAGGTTTCAGATACGCAGTATTTT
>TRBD1|-|TRBV5-1|TRBJ2-7
CASSLWTGGDVYEQYF
TGCGCCAGCAGCTTGTGGACAGGGGGCGATGTCTACGAGCAGTACTTC
>TRBD1|-|TRBV7-2|TRBJ1-1
CASNLEGTGYTEAFF
TGTGCCAGCAACCTGGAGGGGACAGGGTACACTGAAGCTTTCTTT
>TRBD1|-|TRBV2|TRBJ1-5
CASRGTGGGQPQHF
TGTGCCAGCAGAGGGACAGGGGGCGGCCAGCCCCAGCATTTT
>TRBD1|-|TRBV5-6|TRBJ1-2
CASSFNRGLVRYTF
TGTGCCAGCAGCTTCAACAGGGGTTTGGTTCGCTACACCTTC
>-|-|TRBV7-9|TRBJ2-5
CSAGQAETQYF
TGCTCGGCGGGGCAGGCTGAGACCCAGTACTTC
>-|-|TRBV20-1|TRBJ1-2
CSAGDNNGYTF
TGCAGTGCCGGCGACAACAACGGCTACACCTTC
>TRBD1|-|TRBV30|TRBJ2-6
CAWGQGNPGANVLTF
TGTGCCTGGGGACAGGGGAACCCTGGGGCCAACGTCCTGACTTTC
>-|-|TRBV6-5|TRBJ1-1
CASTRIASVNTEAFF
TGTGCCAGCACCCGAATCGCCTCGGTGAACACTGAAGCTTTCTTT
>TRBD2|-|TRBV2|TRBJ2-3
CASSEFRGGSTDTQYF
TGTGCCAGCAGTGAATTCCGCGGGGGGAGCACAGATACGCAGTATTTT
>-|-|TRBV29-1|TRBJ1-5
CSVVDGNNQPQHF
TGCAGCGTTGTAGACGGGAATAATCAGCCCCAGCATTTT
>-|-|TRBV7-2|TRBJ2-3
CASSPPTDTQYF
TGTGCCAGCAGCCCTCCCACAGATACGCAGTATTTT
>TRBD1|-|TRBV7-9|TRBJ1-1
CASSPVGPGGYGMNTEAFF
TGTGCCAGCAGCCCCGTGGGGCCAGGGGGGTATGGTATGAACACTGAAGCTTTCTTT
>-|-|TRBV12-3/TRBV12-4|TRBJ2-2
CASRRREAGELFF
TGTGCCAGCAGGAGAAGGGAGGCCGGGGAGCTGTTTTTT
>-|-|TRBV18|TRBJ1-2
CASSPPRGNTDPGGYTF
TGTGCCAGCTCACCACCGAGGGGGAACACCGACCCGGGGGGCTACACCTTC
>TRBD1|-|TRBV10-3|TRBJ2-3
CAISGQGSSDTQYF
TGTGCCATCAGCGGACAGGGGAGTTCGGATACGCAGTATTTT
>TRBD1|-|TRBV6-2/TRBV6-3|TRBJ1-1
CASSHPRQGARTEAFF
TGTGCCAGCAGCCACCCCCGACAGGGGGCGAGGACTGAAGCTTTCTTT
>-|-|TRBV28|TRBJ1-5
CASSITGFPPQHF
TGTGCCAGCAGTATTACAGGTTTCCCGCCCCAGCATTTT
>-|-|TRBV7-9|TRBJ1-1
CASSYALNTEAFF
TGTGCCAGCAGCTACGCGCTGAACACTGAAGCTTTCTTT
>TRBD1|-|TRBV10-3|TRBJ1-4
CAISESGTATNEKLFF
TGTGCCATCAGCGAATCCGGGACAGCAACTAATGAAAAACTGTTTTTT
>-|-|TRBV2|TRBJ1-5
CASRAPGTNSNQPQHF
TGTGCCAGCAGAGCTCCCGGGACAAATAGCAATCAGCCCCAGCATTTT
>-|-|TRBV6-1|TRBJ1-6
CASSEQVLNSPLHF
TGTGCCAGCAGTGAACAGGTTCTTAATTCACCCCTCCACTTT
>-|-|TRBV5-1|TRBJ1-5
CASSLGGEPQHF
TGCGCCAGCAGCTTGGGTGGAGAACCCCAGCATTTT
>TRBD1|-|TRBV10-1|TRBJ2-2
CASMGQANTGELFF
TGCGCCAGCATGGGACAGGCGAACACCGGGGAGCTGTTTTTT
>TRBD1|-|TRBV19|TRBJ1-1
CASSVGQGWVSEAFF
TGTGCCAGTAGTGTTGGACAGGGTTGGGTTAGTGAAGCTTTCTTT
>-|-|TRBV20-1|TRBJ1-2
CSPGGDYGYTF
TGCAGTCCCGGGGGGGACTATGGCTACACCTTC
>-|-|TRBV7-2|TRBJ2-7
CASSSQTGYEQYF
TGTGCCAGCAGCTCCCAAACAGGGTACGAGCAGTACTTC
>TRBD2|-|TRBV7-9|TRBJ2-1
CASSLAAGGPHEQFF
TGTGCCAGCAGCTTAGCTGCGGGGGGGCCTCATGAGCAGTTCTTC
>-|once|TRBV25-1|TRBJ1-2
CASSETGNYGYTF
TGTGCCAGCAGTGAAACAGGGAACTATGGCTACACCTTC
>-|-|TRBV19|TRBJ2-7
CASSRGVPYEQYF
TGTGCCAGTAGTAGGGGAGTCCCCTACGAGCAGTACTTC
>TRBD1|-|TRBV2|TRBJ1-4
CASSAGQGASATNEKLFF
TGTGCCAGCAGTGCAGGACAGGGGGCCTCAGCAACTAATGAAAAACTGTTTTTT
>TRBD1|-|TRBV3-1/TRBV3-2|TRBJ2-1
CASSQVSGRGHNEQFF
TGTGCCAGCAGCCAAGTATCCGGCAGGGGGCACAATGAGCAGTTCTTC
>-|-|TRBV6-2/TRBV6-3|TRBJ1-1
CASSYLAGTEAFF
TGTGCCAGCAGTTACCTGGCGGGGACTGAAGCTTTCTTT
>TRBD2|-|TRBV15|TRBJ2-2
CATGIGGSGELFF
TGTGCCACCGGAATCGGCGGGAGCGGGGAGCTGTTTTTT
>TRBD1|-|TRBV29-1|TRBJ1-3
CSVEDRTGSNTIYF
TGCAGCGTTGAAGATCGGACAGGGTCAAACACCATATATTTT
>-|-|TRBV7-2|TRBJ2-5
CASSLPVQETQYF
TGTGCCAGCAGCTTACCGGTACAAGAGACCCAGTACTTC
>-|-|TRBV19|TRBJ1-2
CASSTDRSGGYTF
TGTGCCAGTAGTACCGACAGGTCCGGGGGCTACACCTTC
>-|-|TRBV11-2|TRBJ1-1
CASSWAPGTLNTEAFF
TGTGCCAGCAGCTGGGCCCCCGGGACACTAAACACTGAAGCTTTCTTT
>TRBD1|-|TRBV5-1|TRBJ1-6
CASSSGTGGSPLHF
TGCGCCAGCAGCTCCGGGACAGGGGGATCACCCCTCCACTTT
>-|-|TRBV6-5|TRBJ1-4
CASSYLGGRGNEKLFF
TGTGCCAGCAGTTATTTGGGGGGTCGGGGGAATGAAAAACTGTTTTTT
>-|-|TRBV29-1|TRBJ2-6
CSVRHPSGANVLTF
TGCAGCGTTCGACACCCCTCTGGGGCCAACGTCCTGACTTTC